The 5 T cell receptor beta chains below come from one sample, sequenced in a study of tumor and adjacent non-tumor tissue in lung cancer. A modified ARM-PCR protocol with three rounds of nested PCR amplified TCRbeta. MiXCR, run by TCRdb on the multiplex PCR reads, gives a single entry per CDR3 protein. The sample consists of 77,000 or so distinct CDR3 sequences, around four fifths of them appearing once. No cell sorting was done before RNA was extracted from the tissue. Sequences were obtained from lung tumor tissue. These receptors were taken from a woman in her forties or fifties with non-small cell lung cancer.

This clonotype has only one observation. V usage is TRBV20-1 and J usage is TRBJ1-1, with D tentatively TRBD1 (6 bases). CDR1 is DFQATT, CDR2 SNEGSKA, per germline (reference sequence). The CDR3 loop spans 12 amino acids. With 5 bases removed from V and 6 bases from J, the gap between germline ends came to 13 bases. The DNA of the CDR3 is TGCAGTGCTCCCTCGGACAGCGCTGAAGCTTTCTTT. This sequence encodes CSAPSDSAEAFF.

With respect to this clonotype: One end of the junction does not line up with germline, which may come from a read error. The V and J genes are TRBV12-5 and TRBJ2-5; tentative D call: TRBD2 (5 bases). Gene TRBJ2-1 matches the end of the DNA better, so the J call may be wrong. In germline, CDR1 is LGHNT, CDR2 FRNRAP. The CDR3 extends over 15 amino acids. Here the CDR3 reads CGSARNVAIQETQFF. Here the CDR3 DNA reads TGTGGTAGTGCGCGGAACGTAGCGATCCAAGAGACCCAGTTCTTC.

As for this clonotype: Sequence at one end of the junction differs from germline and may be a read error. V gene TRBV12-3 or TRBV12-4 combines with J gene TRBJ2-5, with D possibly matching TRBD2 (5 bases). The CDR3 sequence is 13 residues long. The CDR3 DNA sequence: TGTGCTAGCAGTCTAAGAGCCGGAGGGACCCAGTACTTC. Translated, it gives CASSLRAGGTQYF.

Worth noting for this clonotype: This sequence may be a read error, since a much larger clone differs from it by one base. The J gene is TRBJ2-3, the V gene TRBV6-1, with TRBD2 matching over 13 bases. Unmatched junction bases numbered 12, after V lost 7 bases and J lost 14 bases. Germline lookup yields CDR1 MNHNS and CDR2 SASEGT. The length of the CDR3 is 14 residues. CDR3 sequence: CASKTSGGTDMRYF. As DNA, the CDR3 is TGTGCCAGCAAGACTAGCGGGGGGACAGATATGCGGTATTTT.

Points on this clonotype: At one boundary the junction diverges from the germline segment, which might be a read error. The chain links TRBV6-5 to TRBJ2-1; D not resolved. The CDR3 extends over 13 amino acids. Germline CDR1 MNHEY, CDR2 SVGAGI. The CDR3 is CASGPILGNEQLF. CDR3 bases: TGTGCCAGCGGCCCCATCCTGGGGAATGAGCAGCTCTTC.